Listed here are 15 T cell receptor beta chains from one sample, sequenced in a study of blood T cell repertoires in COVID-19. Profiling relied on immunoSEQ multiplex PCR, and the TCRdb table lists in-frame clones only, not all of them. The sample lists roughly 250,000 clones; roughly four fifths were seen once. The sequenced sample consisted of peripheral blood. These receptors were obtained from a woman of 80 years or more with acute or convalescent COVID-19.

The chain employs TRBV18 and TRBJ1-5; 9 positions match TRBD1. Germline-derived CDR1 and CDR2 are KGHSH and LQKENI. CDR3 length: 16 amino acids. The junction had 4 bases not matched to a gene; V was cut back by 2 bases and J by 2 bases. For the CDR3, the DNA is TGTGCCAGCTCACCAACACAGGGGGCCGGCAATCAGCCCCAGCATTTT. Its translation: CASSPTQGAGNQPQHF.

The chain uses TRBV5-6 and TRBJ1-2; D is unclear. Germline CDR1 and CDR2: SGHDT and YYEEEE. The ends were cut back, 1 base at V and 4 bases at J, with 14 bases in the middle. The CDR3 totals 15 residues. The CDR3 loop is CASSLWGAGSYGYTF. CDR3 in DNA: TGTGCCAGCAGCTTGTGGGGAGCCGGATCCTATGGCTACACCTTC. The entire variable domain, with the rest obtained from reference TRBV5-6 and TRBJ1-2, is as follows: DAGVTQSPTHLIKTRGQQVTLRCSPKSGHDTVSWYQQALGQGPQFIFQYYEEEERQRGNFPDRFSGHQFPNYSSELNVNALLLGDSALYLCASSLWGAGSYGYTFGSGTRLTVV.

The chain carries TRBV5-5 and TRBJ1-6; D not certain. In germline, CDR1 is SGHKS, CDR2 YYEKEE (reference sequence). Trimming stripped 0 bases from V and 7 bases from J, with 11 bases between. CDR3 length: 15 amino acids. In DNA, the CDR3 is TGTGCCAGCAGCTTGGAGCCCGGGAGAAATTCACCCCTCCACTTT. Protein product: CASSLEPGRNSPLHF. Filled out from reference TRBV5-5 and TRBJ1-6, the complete variable domain reads DAGVTQSPTHLIKTRGQQVTLRCSPISGHKSVSWYQQVLGQGPQFIFQYYEKEERGRGNFPDRFSARQFPNYSSELNVNALLLGDSALYLCASSLEPGRNSPLHFGNGTRLTVT.

V and J are TRBV28 and TRBJ1-2, with D possibly being TRBD1 (6 bases). The germline V gene has CDR1 MDHEN and CDR2 SYDVKM. V dropped 3 bases and J dropped 1 base, with 12 bases sitting between them. This CDR3 contains 15 residues. CDR3 region: CASSFPPGDNYGYTF. For the CDR3, the DNA is TGTGCCAGCAGTTTTCCTCCAGGGGATAACTATGGCTACACCTTC.

The chain joins TRBV6-2 or TRBV6-3 to TRBJ2-5; 9 nucleotides agree with TRBD1. The CDR3 covers 16 residues. The germline gives CDR1 MNHEY, CDR2 SVGEGT. V gave up 3 bases and J gave up 2 bases; unmatched junction bases: 7. The CDR3 loop reads CASSYGTGNRQETQYF. The CDR3 DNA reads TGTGCCAGCAGTTATGGGACAGGGAATAGGCAAGAGACCCAGTACTTC.

This clone was recorded once. The chain has TRBV5-1 and TRBJ1-6; TRBD1 matches at 9 bases. V was clipped by 0 bases and J by 9 bases; unmatched bases: 4. This CDR3 contains 15 residues. CDR1 is SGHRS, CDR2 YFSETQ, per germline. CDR3: CASSLDGTGISPLHF. The CDR3 DNA follows: TGCGCCAGCAGCTTGGATGGGACAGGGATTTCACCCCTCCACTTT.

The chain's CDR3 is CAISESRTGRDGYTF. Written as DNA, the CDR3 is TGTGCCATCAGTGAGTCGAGGACAGGACGCGATGGCTACACCTTC. This chain uses TRBV10-3 with TRBJ1-2; TRBD1 agrees at 7 bases. The V segment lost 0 bases and the J segment 6 bases; nucleotides outside the gene matches: 7. This CDR3 comprises 15 residues. CDR1 is ENHRY, CDR2 SYGVKD, per germline.

The chain carries TRBV10-3 and TRBJ1-1; D is unclear. Trimming left V 3 bases short and J 1 base short, with 6 bases between. This CDR3 has 13 residues. Germline values: CDR1 ENHRY, CDR2 SYGVKD. The CDR3 is CAISEAGNTEAFF. The CDR3 coding sequence is TGTGCCATCAGTGAAGCAGGGAACACTGAAGCTTTCTTT.

The genes are TRBV18 and TRBJ2-7; TRBD1 matches 10 bases. The J segment lost 4 bases and the V segment lost 4 bases, leaving 16 bases of the junction unmatched. Germline assignment: CDR1 KGHSH and CDR2 LQKENI. The CDR3 covers 18 residues. DNA of the CDR3: TGTGCCAGCTCACTGGGACAGGGGAGAGGAGCGGGGGCGTACGAGCAGTACTTC. Protein product: CASSLGQGRGAGAYEQYF.

The gene calls are TRBV28 and TRBJ1-2, with a tentative D call TRBD1 (5 bases). V lost 3 bases and J 4 bases, leaving 15 bases between the germline ends. The CDR3 is made up of 15 amino acids. Germline assignment: CDR1 MDHEN and CDR2 SYDVKM. CDR3 DNA sequence: TGTGCCAGCAGTTTGTGGGGCTATCCTTCCTATGGCTACACCTTC. It codes for CASSLWGYPSYGYTF.

This chain uses TRBV28 with TRBJ2-7; the match to TRBD1 covers 8 bases. Germline-derived CDR1 and CDR2 are MDHEN and SYDVKM. The CDR3 has 14 amino acids. Losses at the gene ends were 1 base for V and 5 bases for J; bases not matched to a gene: 4. In nucleotides, the CDR3 is TGTGCCAGCAGTTTATTGGACAGGGCCCACGAGCAGTACTTC. It translates to CASSLLDRAHEQYF.

A word on this clone: The identical CDR3 is also encoded by other nucleotide sequences in the sample. This sequence joins TRBV5-1 and TRBJ1-2; D uncertain. Between the trimmed V and J ends, which lost 0 bases and 5 bases, there was a span of 8 bases. Germline V gives CDR1 SGHRS, CDR2 YFSETQ. The CDR3 is made up of 13 amino acids. DNA for the CDR3: TGCGCCAGCAGCTTGGGGGGAGTGTATGGCTACACCTTC. As protein: CASSLGGVYGYTF.

V and J are TRBV9 and TRBJ2-7; a weak D match, TRBD1 (6 bases). In germline, CDR1 is SGDLS, CDR2 YYNGEE. The CDR3 has 16 residues. V was clipped by 0 bases and J by 4 bases, with 17 bases between them. Here the CDR3 reads CASSVGGTLGGYEQYF. CDR3 DNA sequence: TGTGCCAGCAGCGTAGGTGGGACCCTAGGGGGTTACGAGCAGTACTTC.

The chain joins TRBV7-3 to TRBJ1-3, with a possible D match to TRBD1 (6 bases). V lost 5 bases and J 4 bases, leaving 12 bases between the germline ends. CDR1 SGHTA and CDR2 FQGTGA come from the germline V gene. This CDR3 is 14 amino acids long. Here the CDR3 reads CASSEQGYGNTIYF. Written as DNA, the CDR3 is TGTGCCAGCAGCGAACAGGGATACGGAAACACCATATATTTT.

The chain joins TRBV7-2 to TRBJ1-5; a weak D match, TRBD1 (5 bases). This CDR3 spans 14 amino acids. Germline V lookup: CDR1 SGHTA, CDR2 FQGNSA. Trimming shortened V by 5 bases and J by 6 bases, and 14 bases separated the two germline ends. CDR3 protein: CASSRAGGGQPQHF. The CDR3 DNA reads TGTGCCAGCAGCCGTGCCGGGGGAGGTCAGCCCCAGCATTTT.